This T cell receptor beta chain was profiled in a study of cytomegalovirus exposure and HLA in healthy donors. Findings and caveats of the study: With later analysis, a missense DCLRE1C variant became linked to TCR beta V- and J-gene trimming. Later analysis suggested most CMV-associated TCR beta chains were HLA-restricted. Three chains tied to CMV proved CMV antigen-specific in vitro.

The CDR3 sequence is 15 residues long. Trimming removed 0 bases from V and 5 bases from J; junction bases left unmatched: 7. Germline lookup yields CDR1 GTSNPN and CDR2 SVGIG (reference sequence). PCR was performed using 60 Vbeta and 13 Jbeta primers. The data were produced by immunoSEQ multiplex PCR, yet TCRdb's version contains in-frame clones alone and is incomplete. This specimen shows approximately 79,000 clones; the ten leading clones hold 4.5% to 5%. About this clone itself: Its antigen is not identified.

The chain is built from TRBV30 and TRBJ1-1, with 9 bases that match TRBD1. The source material was PBMCs. The sequence was obtained from a man in his forties in good health and CMV-seronegative. DNA of the CDR3: TGTGCCTGGAGTGTAAAGACAGGGGGGTGGACTGAAGCTTTCTTT. Translating it yields CAWSVKTGGWTEAFF.